The clone carrying this TCR beta chain was seen repeatedly, ten times or more. Antigen specificity is unknown. The record originates from a study of regulatory T cells in long-lasting Graves disease. Study observations and caveats: Persistent Graves' patients showed a TCR diversity that was lower than that of newly diagnosed ones.

The time point here: persistent/refractory GD, antithyroid drugs over 5 years with positive TRAb. The TCR library used RNA extracted from PBMCs. The CDR3 length is 13 residues. In germline, CDR1 is MDHEN, CDR2 SYDVKM. V was clipped by 8 bases and J by 5 bases; unmatched bases: 7. iRepertoire HTBI primers and Arm-PCR of CDR3 regions built TCR beta libraries. TCRdb reprocessed the multiplex PCR reads with MiXCR, giving one entry per CDR3 protein. This sample has 300,000 or so distinct CDR3 sequences, with 15% to 20% found just once. V gene TRBV28 combines with J gene TRBJ2-5; 8 nucleotides match TRBD2. The sequencing used peripheral blood mononuclear cells (PBMCs), collected when the disease was refractory, from a patient treated with antithyroid drugs. The TCR was taken from a female donor with Graves disease. As DNA, the CDR3 is TGTGCCAGCGTCGCGGGGGGCGCGGAGACCCAGTACTTC. It yields the protein CASVAGGAETQYF.